The TCR beta chain under discussion was sequenced for a study of shared clonotypes between healthy human individuals. Points from the study as a whole: Owing to a small donor count, the genetic and exposure-history diversity represented was limited. Unshared clonotypes carried lower generation probabilities than those common to all four donors.

From germline, CDR1 is WSHSY and CDR2 SAAADI. This CDR3 is 14 amino acids long. Between the trimmed V and J ends, which lost 6 bases and 6 bases, there was a span of 18 bases. Clones were sequenced by immunoSEQ multiplex PCR, and TCRdb holds only the in-frame ones, with some missing. The repertoire holds about 680,000 clones, around 73% seen once, with 1.5% to 2% in the top ten. This clone was counted a single time. Antigen: not known. This chain connects TRBV10-2 to TRBJ2-7, with D perhaps matching TRBD1 (5 bases). The TCR originated in a woman in her twenties or thirties in good health. Sequencing was done on a sample of memory CD4+ T cells sorted from blood. Sample subset: CD45RA-negative fraction. The CDR3 loop is CASSITGFLAEQYF. As DNA, the CDR3 is TGCGCCAGCAGCATAACAGGATTTCTTGCCGAGCAGTACTTC.